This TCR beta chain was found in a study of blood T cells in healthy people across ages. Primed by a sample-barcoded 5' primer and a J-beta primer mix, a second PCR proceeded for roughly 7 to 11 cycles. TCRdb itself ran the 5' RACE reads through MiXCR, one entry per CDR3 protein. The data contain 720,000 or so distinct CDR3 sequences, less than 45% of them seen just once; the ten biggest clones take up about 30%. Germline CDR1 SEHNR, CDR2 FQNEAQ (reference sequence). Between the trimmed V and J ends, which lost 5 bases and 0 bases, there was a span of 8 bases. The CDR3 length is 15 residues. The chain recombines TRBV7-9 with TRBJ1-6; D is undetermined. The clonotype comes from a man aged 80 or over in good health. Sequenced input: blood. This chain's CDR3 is CASSPSDSYNSPLHF. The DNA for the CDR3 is TGTGCCAGCAGCCCGAGCGACTCCTATAATTCACCCCTCCACTTT.